These 22 T cell receptor beta chains were sequenced from one sample in a study of T cell responses to AZD1222 COVID-19 vaccine. Method: immunoSEQ multiplex PCR; TCRdb's copy keeps in-frame clones and lacks some. The sample contains 150,000 to 190,000 clones, over 75% of which appear only once. The sequencing used peripheral blood, collected on day 0 of AZD1222 vaccination. Source of these receptors: an adult in good health.

V gene TRBV7-9 combines with J gene TRBJ1-1; D ambiguous. Trimming took off 5 bases at V and 4 bases at J, with 14 bases between the two ends. The CDR3 sequence is 14 residues long. Germline assignment: CDR1 SEHNR and CDR2 FQNEAQ (reference sequence). The CDR3 sequence is CASSHTTSGTEAFF. The CDR3 DNA sequence: TGTGCCAGCAGCCACACGACATCTGGCACTGAAGCTTTCTTT.

The CDR3 DNA is TGTGCCAGCAGTGAAGACCTCACTGAAGCTTTCTTT. Translated, it gives CASSEDLTEAFF. The rearrangement uses TRBV2 and TRBJ1-1; D call uncertain. CDR3 size: 12 residues. Germline assignment: CDR1 SNHLY and CDR2 FYNNEI. Trimming pared 1 base from V and 4 bases from J, leaving 4 bases between.

The count of this clone is one. V usage is TRBV7-2 and J usage is TRBJ1-2, with D unresolved. This CDR3 has 13 residues. Trimming left V 3 bases short and J 4 bases short, with 9 bases between. Germline CDR1 is SGHTA and CDR2 is FQGNSA. This chain's CDR3 is CASSLRIGYGYTF. The CDR3, as DNA: TGTGCCAGCAGCTTGAGGATAGGCTATGGCTACACCTTC. Full variable domain (remainder filled in from reference TRBV7-2 and TRBJ1-2): GAGVSQSPSNKVTEKGKDVELRCDPISGHTALYWYRQSLGQGLEFLIYFQGNSAPDKSGLPSDRFSAERTGGSVSTLTIQRTQQEDSAVYLCASSLRIGYGYTFGSGTRLTVV.

The chain has TRBV6-1 and TRBJ2-7; TRBD1 matches at 11 bases. CDR1 and CDR2 from the germline V gene are MNHNS and SASEGT. The J segment lost 5 bases and the V segment lost 0 bases, leaving 6 bases of the junction unmatched. The CDR3 sequence is 16 residues long. CDR3 DNA sequence: TGTGCCAGCAGTGAAGCGGGAGGGACAGGGGGTCACGAGCAGTACTTC. The encoded protein is CASSEAGGTGGHEQYF.

This chain joins TRBV28 and TRBJ1-4; no clear D. The ends were cut back, 5 bases at V and 3 bases at J, with 4 bases in the middle. The CDR3 contains 12 residues. Germline V gene lookup returns CDR1 MDHEN and CDR2 SYDVKM. CDR3 sequence: CASSPPNEKLFF. CDR3 in DNA: TGTGCCAGCAGTCCCCCTAATGAAAAACTGTTTTTT.

The V call is TRBV18, the J call TRBJ1-5; TRBD1 might be the D (5 bases). Per the germline V gene, CDR1 is KGHSH and CDR2 is LQKENI. Trimming removed 2 bases at V and 2 bases at J, with 16 bases between. The CDR3 extends over 17 amino acids. The CDR3 nucleotides read TGTGCCAGCTCACCAAAACCCGGGACCATGGGCAATCAGCCCCAGCATTTT. It codes for CASSPKPGTMGNQPQHF.

As regards this clone: Other DNA sequences in the sample encode the same CDR3. The chain links TRBV7-3 to TRBJ2-7, with D tentatively TRBD2 (6 bases). Germline V gives CDR1 SGHTA, CDR2 FQGTGA. The germline V and J ends were trimmed by 3 bases and 2 bases, with 11 bases remaining between them. CDR3 length equals 14 residues. CDR3 loop: CASSLAGGTYEQYF. The CDR3 nucleotides read TGTGCCAGCAGCTTGGCAGGAGGGACCTACGAGCAGTACTTC.

V usage is TRBV5-8 and J usage is TRBJ1-5; TRBD1 is a possible D gene (6 bases). This CDR3 contains 15 residues. Deletions cut 4 bases from V and 1 base from J, with 12 bases between. Germline V lookup: CDR1 SGHTS, CDR2 YDEGEE. The CDR3 DNA follows: TGTGCCAGCAGCCTGCGGGGGCACAGCAATCAGCCCCAGCATTTT. Translated, it gives CASSLRGHSNQPQHF.

This chain joins TRBV7-2 and TRBJ2-3, with TRBD2 as a possible D gene (6 bases). Germline V gene data show CDR1 as SGHTA and CDR2 as FQGNSA. Trimming left V 7 bases short and J 3 bases short, with 17 bases between. The CDR3 has 15 amino acids. The CDR3 nucleotides read TGTGCCAGCAAACCGGAGGGCCGAGCTACAGATACGCAGTATTTT. The encoded protein is CASKPEGRATDTQYF. The full variable domain, in which reference TRBV7-2 and TRBJ2-3 provide the parts outside the CDR3, is GAGVSQSPSNKVTEKGKDVELRCDPISGHTALYWYRQSLGQGLEFLIYFQGNSAPDKSGLPSDRFSAERTGGSVSTLTIQRTQQEDSAVYLCASKPEGRATDTQYFGPGTRLTVL.

The genes are TRBV5-1 and TRBJ1-6; TRBD1 matches 7 bases. CDR1 is SGHRS, CDR2 YFSETQ, per germline. The V and J ends lost 2 bases and 6 bases, in that order; junction bases with no gene match: 5. The CDR3 sequence is 15 residues long. CDR3 in DNA: TGCGCCAGCAGCTTTTGGGGACAGTCTAATTCACCCCTCCACTTT. Encoded protein: CASSFWGQSNSPLHF.

This chain uses TRBV28 with TRBJ1-2; no clear D. This CDR3 spans 13 amino acids. CDR1 and CDR2 (germline): MDHEN, SYDVKM. V was cut by 6 bases and J by 7 bases, with 15 bases left in between. CDR3 nucleotide sequence: TGTGCCAGCAGCGCTTCTGCTACGGGTGGCTACACCTTC. Protein sequence: CASSASATGGYTF.

This clone was recorded only once. The chain recombines TRBV29-1 with TRBJ1-3, with 8 bases identical to TRBD1. Germline loops: CDR1 SQVTM, CDR2 ANQGSEA. The J segment lost 8 bases and the V segment lost 7 bases, leaving 7 bases of the junction unmatched. The length of the CDR3 is 12 residues. In DNA form, the CDR3 reads TGCAGCGCTAAGCAGGGGGCTGACACCATATATTTT. As protein: CSAKQGADTIYF.

This rearrangement joins TRBV7-9 to TRBJ2-5; the D gene is possibly TRBD2 (6 bases). Germline V gene sequence: CDR1 SEHNR, CDR2 FQNEAQ (reference sequence). This CDR3 is built from 15 residues. The V end lost 3 bases, the J end lost 2 bases, and 13 bases lay between the germline ends. Written as DNA, the CDR3 is TGTGCCAGCAGCTTTAGCAGAGCGGGTCAAGAGACCCAGTACTTC. This codes for CASSFSRAGQETQYF.

The genes are TRBV19 and TRBJ1-2, with D unresolved. This CDR3 spans 11 amino acids. Trimming shortened V by 3 bases and J by 2 bases, and 1 base separated the two germline ends. The germline gives CDR1 LNHDA, CDR2 SQIVND (reference sequence). CDR3 in DNA: TGTGCCAGTAGTATGAACTATGGCTACACCTTC. Protein sequence: CASSMNYGYTF.

The CDR3 DNA reads TGTGCCAGCAGTTTGGGTCCCAGGAACACTGAAGCTTTCTTT. Encoded protein: CASSLGPRNTEAFF. The chain has TRBV27 and TRBJ1-1; D not resolved. Trimming pared 3 bases from V and 1 base from J, leaving 9 bases between. Per the germline V gene, CDR1 is MNHEY and CDR2 is SMNVEV (reference sequence). The CDR3 totals 14 residues.

This rearrangement joins TRBV28 to TRBJ1-5; D may be TRBD1 (6 bases). Germline values: CDR1 MDHEN, CDR2 SYDVKM. The CDR3 length is 17 residues. V was clipped by 5 bases and J by 4 bases, with 21 bases between them. CDR3 bases: TGTGCCAGCAGTCCCCCGAACAGGGTTCTACGAAATCAGCCCCAGCATTTT. Its translation is CASSPPNRVLRNQPQHF.

The J gene is TRBJ2-1, the V gene TRBV7-8, with D perhaps matching TRBD1 (6 bases). V dropped 4 bases and J dropped 4 bases, with 17 bases sitting between them. This CDR3 region has 16 residues. Germline V gene data show CDR1 as SGHVS and CDR2 as FQNEAQ. The CDR3 nucleotides are TGTGCCAGCAGCTCGCGACAGGAGATCGCTTACAATGAGCAGTTCTTC. Protein: CASSSRQEIAYNEQFF.

The chain has TRBV15 and TRBJ2-7; maybe TRBD2 (5 bases). The length of the CDR3 is 21 residues. V lost 0 bases, J lost 0 bases, and 27 bases lay in between. CDR1 and CDR2 from the germline V gene are LNHNV and YYDKDF (reference sequence). As DNA, the CDR3 is TGTGCCACCAGCAGAGATACCCCCCTAGTGGGAGCCCCATACAGCTCCTACGAGCAGTACTTC. This codes for CATSRDTPLVGAPYSSYEQYF.

The V gene is TRBV12-2, the J gene TRBJ1-3; the table's TRBD1 call for D was not verified on the DNA. TRBV12-2 is labeled a pseudogene. The CDR3 length is 15 residues. The CDR3 sequence is CASRLDRVEGNTIYF. CDR3 sequence (DNA): TGTGCAAGTCGCTTAGACAGGGTGGAAGGAAACACCATATATTTT.

The genes are TRBV7-9 and TRBJ1-4, with no clear D. The germline V gene has CDR1 SEHNR and CDR2 FQNEAQ (reference sequence). The CDR3 runs to 15 residues. Trimming took off 3 bases at V and 5 bases at J, with 13 bases between the two ends. In DNA, the CDR3 is TGTGCCAGCAGCTTTTTGGCGGGGTCCAATGAAAAACTGTTTTTT. Its translation is CASSFLAGSNEKLFF.

This chain joins TRBV10-3 and TRBJ2-1, with D possibly TRBD1 on 6 matching bases. Germline values: CDR1 ENHRY, CDR2 SYGVKD. The CDR3 contains 11 residues. V was trimmed by 11 bases and J by 5 bases, leaving 10 bases between them. CDR3 sequence: CAARTDNEQFF. The CDR3 region has the DNA TGTGCCGCCCGGACAGACAATGAGCAGTTCTTC.

The V and J genes are TRBV14 and TRBJ2-5; a possible D gene is TRBD1 (6 bases). This CDR3 spans 16 amino acids. CDR1 and CDR2 from the germline V gene are SGHDN and FVKESK. The V end was cut by 4 bases, the J end by 2 bases, with 17 bases between. This CDR3 is CASSLNIGQRQETQYF. The CDR3 DNA is TGTGCCAGCAGCCTCAATATAGGACAGCGACAAGAGACCCAGTACTTC.